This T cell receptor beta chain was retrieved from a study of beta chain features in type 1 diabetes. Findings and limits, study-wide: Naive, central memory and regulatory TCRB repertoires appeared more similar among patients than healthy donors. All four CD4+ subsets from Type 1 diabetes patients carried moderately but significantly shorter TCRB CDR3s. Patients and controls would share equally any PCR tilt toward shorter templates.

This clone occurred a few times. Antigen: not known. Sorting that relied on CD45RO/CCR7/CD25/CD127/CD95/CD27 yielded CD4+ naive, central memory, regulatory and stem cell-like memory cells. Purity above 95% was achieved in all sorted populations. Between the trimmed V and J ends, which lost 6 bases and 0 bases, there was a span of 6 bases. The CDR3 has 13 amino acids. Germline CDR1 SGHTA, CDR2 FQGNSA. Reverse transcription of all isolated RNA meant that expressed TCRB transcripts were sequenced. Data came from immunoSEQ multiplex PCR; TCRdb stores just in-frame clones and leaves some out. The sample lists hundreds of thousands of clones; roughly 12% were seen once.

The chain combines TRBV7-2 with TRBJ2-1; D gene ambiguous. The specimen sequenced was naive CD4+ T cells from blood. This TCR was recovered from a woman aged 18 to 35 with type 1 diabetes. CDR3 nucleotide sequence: TGTGCCAGCAGGCCAGGCTCCTACAATGAGCAGTTCTTC. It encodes CASRPGSYNEQFF.